Listed below are T cell receptor beta chains from one sample, sequenced in a study of blood T cell repertoires in COVID-19. Method: immunoSEQ multiplex PCR; TCRdb's copy keeps in-frame clones and lacks some. The repertoire has 250,000 or so clones, around 82% of them found once; the top ten carry roughly 3.1%. The specimen sequenced was PBMCs or T cells enriched from blood (not recorded which). These receptor sequences come from a man aged 50-60 years who had recovered from COVID-19. CDR3s include the opening cysteine and the closing phenylalanine or tryptophan. The D gene is left open where the match is weak. Clone size is stated in some rows and not others, as once, few, many or a class when expanded.

D gene: -; V gene: TRBV10-3; clone size: -; J gene: TRBJ1-6; CDR3 protein: CAISRDMINSPLHF; CDR3 DNA: TGTGCCATATCCCGGGACATGATTAATTCACCCCTCCACTTT
D gene: TRBD2; V gene: TRBV30; clone size: -; J gene: TRBJ2-3; CDR3 protein: CARDGGTDTQYF; CDR3 DNA: TGTGCCCGGGACGGGGGGACAGATACGCAGTATTTT
D gene: TRBD1; V gene: TRBV7-6; clone size: -; J gene: TRBJ2-7; CDR3 protein: CASSPRDREQYF; CDR3 DNA: TGTGCCAGCAGCCCCCGGGACAGAGAGCAGTACTTC
D gene: TRBD2; V gene: TRBV7-2; clone size: -; J gene: TRBJ2-1; CDR3 protein: CASSAQTSGSRVREQFF; CDR3 DNA: TGTGCCAGCAGCGCGCAGACTAGCGGGAGTCGGGTCCGTGAGCAGTTCTTC
D gene: TRBD1; V gene: TRBV27; clone size: -; J gene: TRBJ1-1; CDR3 protein: CASSFTGGTEAFF; CDR3 DNA: TGTGCCAGCAGTTTTACAGGGGGGACTGAAGCTTTCTTT
D gene: -; V gene: TRBV3-1/TRBV3-2; clone size: -; J gene: TRBJ1-2; CDR3 protein: CASSPTWGGDYGYTF; CDR3 DNA: TGTGCCAGCAGCCCGACGTGGGGAGGAGATTATGGCTACACCTTC
D gene: TRBD1; V gene: TRBV5-4; clone size: -; J gene: TRBJ1-3; CDR3 protein: CASSSGTGWDTIYF; CDR3 DNA: TGTGCCAGCAGCTCCGGGACAGGGTGGGACACCATATATTTT
D gene: -; V gene: TRBV5-1; clone size: -; J gene: TRBJ2-7; CDR3 protein: CASSWAPAYEQYF; CDR3 DNA: TGCGCCAGCAGCTGGGCCCCAGCCTACGAGCAGTACTTC
D gene: -; V gene: TRBV12-5; clone size: -; J gene: TRBJ2-5; CDR3 protein: CASGPSRETQYF; CDR3 DNA: TGTGCTAGTGGTCCCTCACGGGAGACCCAGTACTTC
D gene: -; V gene: TRBV7-6; clone size: -; J gene: TRBJ2-5; CDR3 protein: CASSLGPVQETQYF; CDR3 DNA: TGTGCCAGCAGCTTAGGGCCGGTACAGGAGACCCAGTACTTC
D gene: -; V gene: TRBV10-3; clone size: -; J gene: TRBJ1-1; CDR3 protein: CAIRQGLYTEAFF; CDR3 DNA: TGTGCCATCAGACAGGGTCTCTACACTGAAGCTTTCTTT
D gene: TRBD1; V gene: TRBV9; clone size: -; J gene: TRBJ1-2; CDR3 protein: CASSVEARDRRTNYGYTF; CDR3 DNA: TGTGCCAGCAGCGTAGAAGCAAGGGACAGGAGAACTAACTATGGCTACACCTTC
D gene: -; V gene: TRBV7-9; clone size: -; J gene: TRBJ2-1; CDR3 protein: CASTLLGGASDEQFF; CDR3 DNA: TGTGCCAGCACCCTCCTGGGGGGGGCCAGCGATGAGCAGTTCTTC
D gene: -; V gene: TRBV20-1; clone size: -; J gene: TRBJ1-2; CDR3 protein: CSASTVPGYTF; CDR3 DNA: TGCAGTGCTAGTACAGTTCCCGGCTACACCTTC
D gene: -; V gene: TRBV28; clone size: -; J gene: TRBJ2-2; CDR3 protein: CASTPGGMGTGELFF; CDR3 DNA: TGTGCCAGCACCCCAGGGGGGATGGGCACCGGGGAGCTGTTTTTT
D gene: TRBD2; V gene: TRBV4-1; clone size: -; J gene: TRBJ2-1; CDR3 protein: CASSPSGKNYNEQFF; CDR3 DNA: TGCGCCAGCAGCCCTAGCGGGAAAAATTACAATGAGCAGTTCTTC
D gene: -; V gene: TRBV6-5; clone size: -; J gene: TRBJ2-7; CDR3 protein: CASSYRFGGVNNEQYF; CDR3 DNA: TGTGCCAGCAGTTACCGTTTCGGAGGGGTAAACAACGAGCAGTACTTC
D gene: TRBD1; V gene: TRBV27; clone size: -; J gene: TRBJ1-2; CDR3 protein: CASSMDRANYGYTF; CDR3 DNA: TGTGCCAGCAGTATGGACAGGGCCAACTATGGCTACACCTTC
D gene: -; V gene: TRBV2; clone size: -; J gene: TRBJ1-5; CDR3 protein: CASSAPRGGQPQHF; CDR3 DNA: TGTGCCAGCAGTGCTCCTAGGGGAGGTCAGCCCCAGCATTTT
D gene: TRBD1; V gene: TRBV6-5; clone size: -; J gene: TRBJ2-7; CDR3 protein: CASSYGTGGLYEQYF; CDR3 DNA: TGTGCCAGCAGTTATGGGACAGGGGGCTTGTACGAGCAGTACTTC
D gene: TRBD2; V gene: TRBV9; clone size: -; J gene: TRBJ2-5; CDR3 protein: CASSVEASGETQYF; CDR3 DNA: TGTGCCAGCAGCGTAGAAGCTAGCGGGGAGACCCAGTACTTC
D gene: -; V gene: TRBV3-1/TRBV3-2; clone size: -; J gene: TRBJ2-2; CDR3 protein: CASSQVGLGELFF; CDR3 DNA: TGTGCCAGCAGCCAAGTCGGGTTGGGGGAGCTGTTTTTT
D gene: TRBD2; V gene: TRBV7-8; clone size: -; J gene: TRBJ2-7; CDR3 protein: CASSPGLAGVEQYF; CDR3 DNA: TGTGCCAGCAGCCCCGGACTAGCGGGAGTGGAGCAGTACTTC
D gene: -; V gene: TRBV24-1; clone size: -; J gene: TRBJ2-2; CDR3 protein: CATSDLHTGELFF; CDR3 DNA: TGTGCCACCAGTGATTTGCATACCGGGGAGCTGTTTTTT
D gene: TRBD2; V gene: TRBV7-3; clone size: once; J gene: TRBJ2-1; CDR3 protein: CASSLSLAGDNEQFF; CDR3 DNA: TGTGCCAGCAGCTTAAGTCTAGCGGGGGACAATGAGCAGTTCTTC
D gene: TRBD2; V gene: TRBV24-1; clone size: -; J gene: TRBJ2-1; CDR3 protein: CATSDSSGGVFYNEQFF; CDR3 DNA: TGTGCCACCAGTGATTCTAGCGGGGGGGTTTTCTACAATGAGCAGTTCTTC
D gene: TRBD1; V gene: TRBV3-1/TRBV3-2; clone size: -; J gene: TRBJ2-1; CDR3 protein: CASSLKGTGGMNYNEQFF; CDR3 DNA: TGTGCCAGCAGCCTAAAGGGGACAGGGGGCATGAACTACAATGAGCAGTTCTTC
D gene: TRBD2; V gene: TRBV11-3; clone size: -; J gene: TRBJ2-3; CDR3 protein: CASSARRGTSGKGSTDTQYF; CDR3 DNA: TGTGCCAGCAGCGCAAGAAGAGGGACTAGCGGGAAGGGTAGCACAGATACGCAGTATTTT
D gene: -; V gene: TRBV7-2; clone size: -; J gene: TRBJ2-4; CDR3 protein: CASSLVPGLAKNIQYF; CDR3 DNA: TGTGCCAGCAGCTTAGTTCCGGGACTAGCCAAAAACATTCAGTACTTC